A single sample is the source of the 32 T cell receptor beta chains below, sequenced in a study of blood T cell repertoires in COVID-19. Clones were sequenced by immunoSEQ multiplex PCR, and TCRdb holds only the in-frame ones, with some missing. In the table there are about 140,000 clones, about 86% of which are singletons. The specimen was peripheral blood. These receptor sequences come from a human donor in a cohort sampled during active COVID-19.

This chain links TRBV10-2 with TRBJ1-2; the D gene is possibly TRBD1 (5 bases). This CDR3 has 13 residues. CDR1 is WSHSY and CDR2 is SAAADI in the germline V gene. Trimming cost V 6 bases and J 4 bases, with 12 bases left between them. CDR3 region: CASSFREGYGYTF. The CDR3 DNA reads as TGCGCCAGCAGCTTCAGGGAAGGCTATGGCTACACCTTC.

The sample holds one count of this clone. The gene calls are TRBV5-8 and TRBJ2-1, with a weak D call TRBD1 (6 bases). V lost 7 bases to trimming and J lost 2 bases, with 13 bases between them. Germline V gives CDR1 SGHTS, CDR2 YDEGEE. The CDR3 length is 14 residues. The CDR3, as DNA: TGTGCCAGCTTCAGGGGTTTTACCTACAATGAGCAGTTCTTC. It translates to CASFRGFTYNEQFF.

The V and J genes are TRBV25-1 and TRBJ2-1, with 10 positions matching TRBD1. Per germline, CDR1 MGHDK and CDR2 SYGVNS. Trimming at V came to 6 bases and at J to 2 bases, leaving 7 bases not matched to a gene. CDR3 length: 16 amino acids. The CDR3 nucleotides read TGTGCCAGCAGCCCTACCGGGACAGGGGCCTACAATGAGCAGTTCTTC. Protein sequence: CASSPTGTGAYNEQFF.

The chain links TRBV18 to TRBJ2-3; 7 bases match TRBD1. V lost 6 bases, J lost 3 bases, and 9 bases stayed unmatched. CDR1 is KGHSH and CDR2 is LQKENI in the germline V gene. The CDR3 covers 15 residues. DNA of the CDR3: TGTGCCAGCTCGTTTGACAGGGTGGGGACAGATACGCAGTATTTT. This encodes CASSFDRVGTDTQYF.

The chain uses TRBV25-1 and TRBJ1-5; 11 positions agree with TRBD1. There are 16 residues in the CDR3. Germline values: CDR1 MGHDK, CDR2 SYGVNS. V lost 1 base to trimming and J lost 4 bases; unmatched junction nucleotides: 3. CDR3 DNA sequence: TGTGCCAGCAGTGAATCCGGGACAGGGGGAAATCAGCCCCAGCATTTT. It codes for CASSESGTGGNQPQHF.

The chain couples TRBV20-1 to TRBJ2-5; D perhaps matches TRBD2 (5 bases). The V gene's germline CDR1 is DFQATT and CDR2 SNEGSKA (reference sequence). The CDR3 is made up of 14 amino acids. Trimming cost V 3 bases and J 5 bases, with 16 bases left between them. CDR3 sequence: CSASLPRGGETQYF. The CDR3 DNA follows: TGCAGTGCTAGTCTACCTAGAGGAGGTGAGACCCAGTACTTC.

This clone has at least ten counts. The chain has TRBV2 and TRBJ1-2; D is unresolved. Between the trimmed V and J ends, which lost 1 base and 1 base, there was a span of 31 bases. Germline V gives CDR1 SNHLY, CDR2 FYNNEI. The CDR3 loop spans 22 amino acids. The chain's CDR3 is CASSEGGVRRVQSTAINYGYTF. In nucleotides, the CDR3 is TGTGCCAGCAGTGAAGGCGGGGTGAGGAGGGTCCAGTCTACCGCGATTAACTATGGCTACACCTTC.

The gene calls are TRBV9 and TRBJ2-3; 7 positions match TRBD2. This CDR3 has 16 residues. In germline, CDR1 is SGDLS, CDR2 YYNGEE. The trim removed 0 bases at V and 1 base at J, leaving 5 bases unmatched. Here the CDR3 reads CASSVATGGGTDTQYF. CDR3 nucleotide sequence: TGTGCCAGCAGCGTAGCTACGGGGGGAGGCACAGATACGCAGTATTTT.

This chain joins TRBV3-1 (or the pseudogene TRBV3-2) and TRBJ2-5; maybe TRBD2 (6 bases). Germline CDR1 is LGHDT and CDR2 is YNNKEL (reference sequence). V shed 5 bases and J shed 5 bases, with 24 bases lying between them. CDR3 length: 17 residues. The CDR3 region is CASSSGGTSGLQETQYF. Written as DNA, the CDR3 is TGTGCCAGCAGCTCTGGTGGGACTTCTGGCCTCCAGGAGACCCAGTACTTC.

This chain joins TRBV5-1 and TRBJ2-2, with D possibly matching TRBD2 (5 bases). Deletions cut 3 bases from V and 3 bases from J, with 15 bases between. Germline V gene data show CDR1 as SGHRS and CDR2 as YFSETQ. This CDR3 is 16 amino acids long. The CDR3 sequence is CASSSGLGTDTGELFF. CDR3 DNA sequence: TGCGCCAGCAGCTCAGGACTGGGAACCGACACCGGGGAGCTGTTTTTT.

This chain joins TRBV27 and TRBJ2-1; 8 nucleotides line up with TRBD2. V lost 10 bases to trimming and J lost 10 bases; unmatched junction nucleotides: 6. Per the germline V gene, CDR1 is MNHEY and CDR2 is SMNVEV (reference sequence). The CDR3 is made up of 11 amino acids. CDR3 sequence reads: CAIGGAREQFF. The CDR3, as DNA: TGTGCCATCGGGGGGGCCAGAGAGCAGTTCTTC.

The chain carries TRBV19 and TRBJ2-2; 11 nucleotides match TRBD1. Germline V gene data show CDR1 as LNHDA and CDR2 as SQIVND (reference sequence). The CDR3 sequence is 15 residues long. The ends lost 3 bases at V and 7 bases at J; junction bases unmatched: 4. In nucleotides, the CDR3 is TGTGCCAGTAGTATTTGGACAGGGGGCAGCGGGGAGCTGTTTTTT. Translated: CASSIWTGGSGELFF.

The chain combines TRBV5-6 with TRBJ2-3, with TRBD2 matching 9 bases. This CDR3 spans 14 amino acids. CDR1 and CDR2 from the germline V gene are SGHDT and YYEEEE. J gave up 4 bases and V 4 bases, and 4 bases lay outside the gene matches. The DNA of the CDR3 is TGTGCCAGCAGCATGCGGGGGGGCTCAGATACGCAGTATTTT. Residues: CASSMRGGSDTQYF.

A note on this clone: One junction end does not reproduce the germline sequence, and a read error may be involved. The J gene is TRBJ2-1, the V gene TRBV3-1 (or the pseudogene TRBV3-2), with TRBD2 matching over 15 bases. Germline V gene lookup returns CDR1 LGHDT and CDR2 YNNKEL (reference sequence). This CDR3 contains 16 residues. This CDR3 is CASSGDRGLAGGSGIF. CDR3 DNA sequence: TGTGCCAGCAGCGGGGACAGGGGACTAGCGGGGGGCTCAGGAATCTTC.

Concerning this clone: A read error may account for a junction end that differs from germline. The chain combines TRBV10-3 with TRBJ1-6; 8 positions agree with TRBD1. The CDR3 totals 12 residues. Germline V lookup: CDR1 ENHRY, CDR2 SYGVKD. CDR3 sequence: CATGGQASPLGF. Written as DNA, the CDR3 is TGTGCCACAGGGGGACAGGCCTCCCCCCTGGGCTTT.

This chain connects TRBV7-9 to TRBJ1-3; D may be TRBD1 (6 bases). The V and J ends lost 5 bases and 0 bases respectively, with 14 bases between them. The CDR3 consists of 16 residues. Germline V lookup: CDR1 SEHNR, CDR2 FQNEAQ (reference sequence). DNA of the CDR3: TGTGCCAGCAGCCACATACAGGGAGACTCTGGAAACACCATATATTTT. Translated, it gives CASSHIQGDSGNTIYF.

This clone appeared a few times. This chain links TRBV4-2 with TRBJ2-7; TRBD2 aligns across 7 bases. V was clipped by 1 base and J by 2 bases; unmatched bases: 11. The CDR3 consists of 17 residues. In germline, CDR1 is LGHNA, CDR2 YNFKEQ. The CDR3: CASSQGGSGSGTYEQYF. CDR3 in DNA: TGTGCCAGCAGCCAAGGGGGTAGCGGGTCTGGTACCTACGAGCAGTACTTC.

The rearrangement uses TRBV7-3 and TRBJ2-3, with D perhaps TRBD2 (5 bases). The length of the CDR3 is 16 residues. V was pared by 2 bases and J by 6 bases, with 18 bases between. CDR1 is SGHTA and CDR2 is FQGTGA in the germline V gene. CDR3 DNA: TGTGCCAGCAGCTTATACCCCCGGACTGGGATGGATACGCAGTATTTT. It translates to CASSLYPRTGMDTQYF. The full variable domain, its missing parts supplied by reference TRBV7-3 and TRBJ2-3, is GAGVSQTPSNKVTEKGKYVELRCDPISGHTALYWYRQSLGQGPEFLIYFQGTGAADDSGLPNDRFFAVRPEGSVSTLKIQRTERGDSAVYLCASSLYPRTGMDTQYFGPGTRLTVL.

The rearrangement uses TRBV2 and TRBJ2-7, with D tentatively TRBD2 (6 bases). This CDR3 has 13 amino acids. From germline, CDR1 is SNHLY and CDR2 FYNNEI. Trimming stripped 7 bases from V and 6 bases from J, with 16 bases between. CDR3 coding DNA: TGTGCCAGCAAGCCTAGCGTAGCATCCGAGCAGTACTTC. It translates to CASKPSVASEQYF. Complete variable domain (other parts from reference TRBV2 and TRBJ2-7): EPEVTQTPSHQVTQMGQEVILRCVPISNHLYFYWYRQILGQKVEFLVSFYNNEISEKSEIFDDQFSVERPDGSNFTLKIRSTKLEDSAMYFCASKPSVASEQYFGPGTRLTVT.

This clone came up a few times. The chain uses TRBV19 and TRBJ2-7; TRBD1 might be the D (6 bases). Looked up from germline, CDR1 is LNHDA and CDR2 is SQIVND (reference sequence). This CDR3 is built from 13 residues. Between the trimmed V and J ends, which lost 7 bases and 9 bases, there was a span of 19 bases. For the CDR3, the DNA is TGTGCCAGTAACCCACGGGGCTCGACAGGGCAGTACTTC. It translates to CASNPRGSTGQYF.

The chain links TRBV11-2 to TRBJ2-3; D is possibly TRBD2 (7 bases). Per germline, CDR1 SGHAT and CDR2 FQNNGV. Trimming took 0 bases from V and 7 from J, leaving 17 bases between them. The CDR3 consists of 16 residues. The CDR3, as DNA: TGTGCCAGCAGCTTAGAGGTCGGGGGGCCTGTACATACGCAGTATTTT. As protein: CASSLEVGGPVHTQYF. Based on the CDR3 plus reference TRBV11-2 and TRBJ2-3, the full variable domain is EAGVAQSPRYKIIEKRQSVAFWCNPISGHATLYWYQQILGQGPKLLIQFQNNGVVDDSQLPKDRFSAERLKGVDSTLKIQPAKLEDSAVYLCASSLEVGGPVHTQYFGPGTRLTVL.

This chain links TRBV5-4 with TRBJ2-3, with TRBD1 matching 10 bases. This CDR3 is 15 amino acids long. Trimming took 4 bases from V and 1 from J; bases not matched to a gene: 3. Germline CDR1 reads SGHNT; CDR2 reads YYREEE (reference sequence). The CDR3 DNA follows: TGTGCCAGCAGCCCCGGGACAGGGGGCACAGATACGCAGTATTTT. Its translation is CASSPGTGGTDTQYF.

V usage is TRBV5-1 and J usage is TRBJ2-1; 7 bases are a match to TRBD1. With V trimmed by 3 bases and J by 0 bases, 3 bases remained unmatched. CDR1 is SGHRS and CDR2 is YFSETQ in the germline V gene. This CDR3 has 15 amino acids. The CDR3 nucleotides read TGCGCCAGCAGCTCGGGGACAGTCTCCTACAATGAGCAGTTCTTC. Translating it yields CASSSGTVSYNEQFF.

This clone was picked up a small number of times. The chain combines TRBV11-3 with TRBJ2-2; D is unclear. CDR3 length equals 14 residues. The V end lost 4 bases, the J end lost 1 base, and 7 bases lay between the germline ends. Germline V CDR1 and CDR2: SGHNT, YENEEA. CDR3 protein: CASSSLLNTGELFF. Written as DNA, the CDR3 is TGTGCCAGCAGCTCCCTCTTGAACACCGGGGAGCTGTTTTTT.

This chain joins TRBV6-5 and TRBJ2-1; 8 bases are shared with TRBD2. V lost 7 bases to trimming and J lost 3 bases; unmatched junction nucleotides: 5. The CDR3 has 14 residues. Germline assignment: CDR1 MNHEY and CDR2 SVGAGI. This chain's CDR3 is CASTRTSFYNEQFF. CDR3 sequence (DNA): TGTGCCAGCACGAGGACTAGCTTCTACAATGAGCAGTTCTTC.

The chain carries TRBV5-1 and TRBJ2-1, with 11 bases matching TRBD1. J was trimmed by 8 bases and V by 5 bases; bases with no gene match: 9. Germline-derived CDR1 and CDR2 are SGHRS and YFSETQ. This CDR3 has 15 residues. The CDR3, as DNA: TGCGCCAGCAGGATCGCCGGGACAGGGGGACATGAGCAGTTCTTC. Translating gives CASRIAGTGGHEQFF.

This clone was seen only once. The chain has TRBV3-1 (or the pseudogene TRBV3-2) and TRBJ1-2; perhaps TRBD1 as D (6 bases). V shed 4 bases and J shed 11 bases, with 11 bases lying between them. Germline CDR1 reads LGHDT; CDR2 reads YNNKEL (reference sequence). This CDR3 has 11 amino acids. CDR3 nucleotides: TGTGCCAGCAGCCTAAATCAGGGGTACACCTTC. Its protein product is CASSLNQGYTF.

The DNA for the CDR3 is TGTGCCAGCAGCCCCGGGACAGGGGTTAACACCGGGGAGCTGTTTTTT. It is translated as CASSPGTGVNTGELFF. This chain links TRBV7-9 with TRBJ2-2; 10 bases agree with TRBD1. Germline V gene data show CDR1 as SEHNR and CDR2 as FQNEAQ (reference sequence). The CDR3 contains 16 residues. Unmatched junction bases numbered 5, after V lost 5 bases and J lost 2 bases. Supplemented by reference TRBV7-9 and TRBJ2-2, the full variable domain reads DTGVSQNPRHKITKRGQNVTFRCDPISEHNRLYWYRQTLGQGPEFLTYFQNEAQLEKSRLLSDRFSAERPKGSFSTLEIQRTEQGDSAMYLCASSPGTGVNTGELFFGEGSRLTVL.

There are a few counts of this clone. The J gene is TRBJ2-1, the V gene TRBV3-1 (or the pseudogene TRBV3-2); D not resolved. With 4 bases removed from V and 0 bases from J, the gap between germline ends came to 10 bases. CDR3 length equals 15 residues. CDR1 and CDR2 from the germline V gene are LGHDT and YNNKEL (reference sequence). The CDR3 nucleotides are TGTGCCAGCAGCCCCGGAGTGAGCTCCTACAATGAGCAGTTCTTC. Protein: CASSPGVSSYNEQFF.

The chain joins TRBV12-2 to TRBJ1-6; the table's TRBD1 call for D was not verified on the DNA. TRBV12-2 is classified as a pseudogene. The CDR3 runs 20 residues. In DNA form, the CDR3 reads TGTGCAAGTCGCTTTCGACAGGGAAGGCCCTCCCGGGATTATAATTCACCCCTCCACTTT. It encodes CASRFRQGRPSRDYNSPLHF.

This clone has just one count. The chain links TRBV9 to TRBJ2-5, with D possibly matching TRBD1 (7 bases). The CDR3 is 14 amino acids. Germline assignment: CDR1 SGDLS and CDR2 YYNGEE. With 4 bases removed from V and 6 bases from J, the gap between germline ends came to 16 bases. DNA of the CDR3: TGTGCCAGCAGCCCAGGAGGGGGCCTACAGACCCAGTACTTC. This gives the protein CASSPGGGLQTQYF. The full variable domain, with the rest looked up from reference TRBV9 and TRBJ2-5, is DSGVTQTPKHLITATGQRVTLRCSPRSGDLSVYWYQQSLDQGLQFLIQYYNGEERAKGNILERFSAQQFPDLHSELNLSSLELGDSALYFCASSPGGGLQTQYFGPGTRLLVL.

This clone showed up just once. The chain employs TRBV4-1 and TRBJ2-7; D is unclear. Trimming shortened V by 8 bases and J by 2 bases, and 13 bases separated the two germline ends. This CDR3 has 13 amino acids. Germline CDR1 and CDR2: MGHRA and YSYEKL. The CDR3, as DNA: TGCGCCAGCGGCCCTGGCGGAGCCTACGAGCAGTACTTC. It codes for CASGPGGAYEQYF.